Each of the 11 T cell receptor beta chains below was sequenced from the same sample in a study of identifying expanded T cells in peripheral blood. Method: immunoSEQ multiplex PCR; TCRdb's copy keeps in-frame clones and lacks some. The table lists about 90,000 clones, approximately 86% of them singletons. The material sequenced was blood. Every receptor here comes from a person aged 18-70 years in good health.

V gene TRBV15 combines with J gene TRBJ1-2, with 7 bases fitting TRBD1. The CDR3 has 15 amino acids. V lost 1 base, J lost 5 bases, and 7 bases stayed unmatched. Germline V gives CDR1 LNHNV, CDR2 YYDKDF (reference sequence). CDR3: CATSRVGQAVYGYTF. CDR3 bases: TGTGCCACCAGCAGAGTTGGACAGGCGGTATATGGCTACACCTTC.

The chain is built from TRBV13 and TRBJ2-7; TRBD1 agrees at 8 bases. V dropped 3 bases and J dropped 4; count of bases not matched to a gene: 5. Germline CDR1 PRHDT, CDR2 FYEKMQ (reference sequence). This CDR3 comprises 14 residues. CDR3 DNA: TGTGCCAGCAGCTTGGGACAGGTGAAATACGAGCAGTACTTC. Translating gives CASSLGQVKYEQYF.

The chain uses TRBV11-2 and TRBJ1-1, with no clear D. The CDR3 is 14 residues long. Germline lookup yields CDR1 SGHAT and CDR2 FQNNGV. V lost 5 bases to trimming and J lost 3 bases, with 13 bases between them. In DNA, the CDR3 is TGTGCCAGCAGCCGAGGAAATCGGCACACTGAAGCTTTCTTT. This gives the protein CASSRGNRHTEAFF.

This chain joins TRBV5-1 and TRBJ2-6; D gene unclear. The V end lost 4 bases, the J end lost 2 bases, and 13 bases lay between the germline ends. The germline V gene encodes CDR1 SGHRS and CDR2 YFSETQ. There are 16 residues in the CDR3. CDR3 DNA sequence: TGCGCCAGCAGCCCAACGACCGTTGCTGGGGCCAACGTCCTGACTTTC. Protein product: CASSPTTVAGANVLTF.

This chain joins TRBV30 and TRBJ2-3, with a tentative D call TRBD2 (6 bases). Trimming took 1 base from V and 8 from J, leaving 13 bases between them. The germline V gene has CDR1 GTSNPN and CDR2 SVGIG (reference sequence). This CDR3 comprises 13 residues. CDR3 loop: CAWSELAGGTQYF. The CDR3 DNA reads TGTGCCTGGAGTGAATTGGCCGGGGGTACGCAGTATTTT.

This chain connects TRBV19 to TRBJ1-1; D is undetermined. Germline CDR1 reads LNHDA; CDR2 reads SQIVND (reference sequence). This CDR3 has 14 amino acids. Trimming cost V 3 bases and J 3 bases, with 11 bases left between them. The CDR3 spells CASSMGSFYTEAFF. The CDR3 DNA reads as TGTGCCAGTAGTATGGGCAGTTTTTACACTGAAGCTTTCTTT.

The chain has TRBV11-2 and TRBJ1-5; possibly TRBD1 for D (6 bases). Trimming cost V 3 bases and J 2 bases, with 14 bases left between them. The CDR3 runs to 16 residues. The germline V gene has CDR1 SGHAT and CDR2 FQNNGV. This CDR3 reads CASSFIRGIRNQPQHF. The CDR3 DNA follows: TGTGCCAGCAGCTTTATAAGGGGGATTCGCAATCAGCCCCAGCATTTT.

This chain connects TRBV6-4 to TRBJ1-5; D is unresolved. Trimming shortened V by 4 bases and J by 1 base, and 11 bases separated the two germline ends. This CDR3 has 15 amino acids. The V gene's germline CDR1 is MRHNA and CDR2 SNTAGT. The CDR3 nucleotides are TGTGCCAGCAGTGTAGAGTGGGAGAGCAATCAGCCCCAGCATTTT. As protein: CASSVEWESNQPQHF.

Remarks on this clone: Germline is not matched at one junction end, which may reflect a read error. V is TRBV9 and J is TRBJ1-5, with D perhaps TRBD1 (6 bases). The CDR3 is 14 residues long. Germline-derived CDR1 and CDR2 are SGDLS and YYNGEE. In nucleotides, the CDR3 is TGTGCCAGCAGCGTAGGGGGGGGCAAGCAGCCCCAGCATTTT. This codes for CASSVGGGKQPQHF.

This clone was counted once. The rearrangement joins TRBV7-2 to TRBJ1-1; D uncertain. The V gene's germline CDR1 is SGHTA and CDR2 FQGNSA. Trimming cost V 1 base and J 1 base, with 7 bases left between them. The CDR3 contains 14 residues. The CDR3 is CASSLGLRNTEAFF. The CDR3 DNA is TGTGCCAGCAGCTTAGGGTTACGGAACACTGAAGCTTTCTTT.

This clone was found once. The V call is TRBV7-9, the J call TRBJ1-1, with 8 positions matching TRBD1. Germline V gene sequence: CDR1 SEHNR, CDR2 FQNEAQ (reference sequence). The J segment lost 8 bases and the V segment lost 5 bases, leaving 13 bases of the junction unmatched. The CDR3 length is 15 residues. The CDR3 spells CASSRIPETGVEAFF. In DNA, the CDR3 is TGTGCCAGCAGCCGGATCCCCGAGACAGGGGTGGAAGCTTTCTTT. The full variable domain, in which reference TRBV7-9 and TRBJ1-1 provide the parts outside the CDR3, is DTGVSQNPRHKITKRGQNVTFRCDPISEHNRLYWYRQTLGQGPEFLTYFQNEAQLEKSRLLSDRFSAERPKGSFSTLEIQRTEQGDSAMYLCASSRIPETGVEAFFGQGTRLTVV.